A selection of T cell receptor beta chains follows, all from one sample in a study of tumor-infiltrating lymphocytes in glioblastoma multiforme. TCRdb used MiXCR to reprocess the multiplex PCR reads, holding one entry per CDR3 protein. The sample has 10,000 or so distinct CDR3 sequences; about three quarters are singletons. The sample was brain tumor tissue. The receptors here all came from a male donor with glioblastoma. CDR3s include the opening cysteine and the closing phenylalanine or tryptophan. The order of the fields is V gene, J gene, D gene, clone size, CDR3 protein, CDR3 DNA. D genes are given only for firm matches. Clone size is stated in some rows and not others, as once, few, many or a class when expanded.

>TRBV6-1|TRBJ2-7|TRBD1|.
CASGRQGDSSYEQYF
TGTGCCAGCGGAAGACAGGGGGACAGCTCCTACGAGCAGTACTTC
>TRBV4-1|TRBJ2-3|TRBD2|.
CASSRGLQSSDMQYF
TGCGCCAGCAGCCGGGGACTACAGAGCTCAGATATGCAGTATTTT
>TRBV6-1|TRBJ2-7|.|.
CASSEEGGTSYEQYF
TGTGCCAGCAGTGAAGAGGGGGGGACCTCCTACGAGCAGTACTTC
>TRBV19|TRBJ2-1|TRBD2|.
CASAGTSCGKFF
TGTGCCAGCGCCGGGACTAGCTGTGGAAAGTTCTTC
>TRBV4-2|TRBJ2-1|.|medium-sized
CASSQDRVVAGEQFF
TGTGCCAGCAGCCAAGATCGGGTAGTGGCGGGTGAGCAGTTCTTC
>TRBV12-3/TRBV12-4|TRBJ2-1|.|.
CASSSEGVRNEQFF
TGTGCCAGCAGTTCGGAGGGGGTACGTAATGAGCAGTTCTTC
>TRBV6-1|TRBJ2-5|.|few
CASSEAWHKETQYF
TGTGCCAGCAGTGAAGCTTGGCACAAAGAGACCCAATACTTC
>TRBV29-1|TRBJ1-2|.|.
CSVEVGRDRGYIF
TGCAGCGTTGAAGTTGGCAGGGACCGTGGCTACATCTTC
>TRBV20-1|TRBJ2-6|.|.
CSAPDSGANVLTF
TGCAGTGCTCCGGACTCTGGGGCCAACGTCCTGACTTTC
>TRBV4-1|TRBJ1-1|.|.
CASSSGQTAFF
TGCGCCAGCAGCTCCGGACAGACAGCTTTCTTT
>TRBV12-3/TRBV12-4|TRBJ2-3|.|.
CASSPELPEVSDTQYF
TGTGCCAGCAGTCCCGAATTGCCCGAAGTCTCAGATACGCAGTATTTT
>TRBV11-2|TRBJ2-2|.|few
CASVGQSYAGELFF
TGTGCCAGCGTTGGGCAGTCCTACGCCGGGGAGCTGTTTTTT
>TRBV20-1|TRBJ1-5|TRBD1|.
CSARDRIRGHNQPQHF
TGCAGTGCTAGAGATCGTATCAGGGGGCACAATCAGCCCCAGCATTTT
>TRBV20-1|TRBJ2-3|.|.
CSARAPSTHTQYF
TGCAGTGCGCGGGCCCCTAGCACCCATACGCAGTATTTT
>TRBV11-2|TRBJ2-1|.|.
CASSLAVRGASRNEQFF
TGTGCCAGCAGCTTAGCAGTAAGGGGGGCCTCGCGCAACGAGCAGTTCTTC
>TRBV7-3|TRBJ1-1|TRBD1|many
CASSSAGGGGTEAFF
TGTGCCAGCAGCTCCGCAGGGGGCGGAGGCACTGAAGCTTTCTTT
>TRBV20-1|TRBJ1-4|.|.
CSARVSEKLFF
TGCAGTGCTAGAGTGTCAGAAAAACTGTTTTTT
>TRBV7-9|TRBJ2-2|.|once
CACSLEEVGTGSCFF
.
>TRBV6-5|TRBJ2-7|TRBD2|.
CASSYGLALGWDYGQYF
TGTGCCAGCAGTTACGGACTAGCGTTGGGGTGGGACTACGGGCAGTACTTC
>TRBV12-3/TRBV12-4|TRBJ2-3|.|many
CASSPESPEVSDTQYF
TGTGCCAGCAGTCCCGAATCGCCCGAAGTTTCAGATACGCAGTATTTT
>TRBV6-5|TRBJ1-2|.|medium-sized
CASRWGNYGYTF
TGTGCCAGCAGGTGGGGAAACTATGGCTACACCTTC
>TRBV11-2|TRBJ2-2|TRBD2|.
CASAPTSGNTGELFF
TGTGCCAGCGCTCCGACTAGCGGGAACACCGGGGAGCTGTTTTTT
>TRBV7-9|TRBJ1-5|.|once
CAGSRDGQQPQHF
TGTGCCGGCAGCCGGGACGGCCAGCAGCCCCAGCATTTT
>TRBV4-2|TRBJ2-7|.|.
CASSQEGGAALTYEQYF
TGTGCCAGCAGCCAAGAAGGAGGGGCTGCCCTCACCTACGAGCAGTACTTC
>TRBV20-1|TRBJ2-7|.|.
CSAGGHSTSHEQCF
TGCAGTGCTGGCGGACACTCAACCTCCCACGAGCAGTGCTTC
>TRBV6-2/TRBV6-3|TRBJ2-7|.|.
CASSYSPEAAEQYF
TGTGCCAGCAGTTACTCGCCCGAGGCGGCCGAGCAGTACTTC
>TRBV5-8|TRBJ2-6|TRBD1|.
CTSSSARGSGANALTF
TGTACCAGCAGTTCCGCCAGGGGGTCTGGGGCCAACGCCCTGACTTTC
>TRBV20-1|TRBJ1-3|.|.
CSAWLGGQGNTIYF
TGCAGTGCTTGGCTAGGGGGGCAGGGAAACACCATATATTTT
>TRBV11-2|TRBJ2-7|.|.
CASSPHVTHEQYF
TGTGCCAGCAGCCCTCATGTTACCCACGAGCAGTACTTC
>TRBV11-3|TRBJ1-2|.|few
CASSPGDVGGYTF
TGTGCCAGCAGCCCCGGGGATGTCGGTGGCTACACCTTC
>TRBV7-8|TRBJ2-6|.|.
CASNPGSYSGASVLTF
TGTGCCAGCAACCCCGGGAGTTACTCTGGGGCCAGCGTCCTGACTTTC
>TRBV4-2|TRBJ1-5|.|.
CASSQTDVQPQHF
TGTGCCAGCAGCCAAACAGACGTTCAGCCCCAGCATTTT
>TRBV10-3|TRBJ2-1|.|.
CATRSSFSYNEQFF
TGTGCCACCCGTTCGAGCTTCTCCTACAATGAGCAGTTCTTC
>TRBV7-8|TRBJ2-1|TRBD2|many
CASSFKAGVIENEQFF
TGTGCCAGCAGCTTTAAGGCGGGAGTAATAGAAAATGAGCAGTTCTTC
>TRBV11-2|TRBJ1-4|.|.
CASSVSGNNEKLFF
TGTGCCAGCAGCGTTTCAGGGAATAATGAAAAACTGTTTTTT
>TRBV12-3/TRBV12-4|TRBJ2-7|.|.
CASSGSDRTYEQYF
TGTGCCAGCAGCGGATCGGACAGAACCTACGAGCAGTACTTC
>TRBV11-1|TRBJ2-6|.|.
CASSETGIANVLTF
TGTGCCAGCAGCGAAACAGGGATAGCCAACGTCCTGACTTTC
>TRBV11-2|TRBJ1-2|TRBD1|once
CASSNLKGQGVGDYTF
TGTGCCAGCAGCAACCTGAAGGGACAGGGCGTTGGTGACTACACCTTC
>TRBV25-1|TRBJ2-6|.|once
CASSENHSGTNVLTF
TGTGCCAGCAGTGAAAATCACTCTGGGACCAACGTCCTGACTTTC
>TRBV11-1|TRBJ2-1|.|once
CASSQLLPSRKSNGQFF
TGTGCCAGCAGCCAATTACTACCTAGCCGGAAGTCGAATGGGCAGTTCTTC
>TRBV4-1|TRBJ2-2|TRBD2|medium-sized
CASSPTSGRAPGELFF
TGCGCCAGCAGTCCGACTAGCGGGAGGGCCCCCGGGGAGCTGTTTTTT
>TRBV10-2|TRBJ2-3|.|.
CASNEAGAGAGTQYF
TGCGCCAGCAATGAGGCAGGGGCAGGGGCAGGTACGCAGTATTTT
>TRBV11-1|TRBJ2-5|TRBD1|.
CASSYDRGEETQYF
TGTGCCAGCAGCTACGACAGGGGAGAAGAGACCCAGTACTTC
>TRBV11-3|TRBJ2-2|TRBD2|.
CANSTTSRLAGETVELFF
TGTGCCAACAGCACCACCTCCAGGCTGGCGGGAGAAACCGTGGAGCTGTTTTTT
>TRBV12-5|TRBJ2-1|.|.
CASGLGYNEQFF
TGTGCTAGTGGTTTGGGATACAATGAGCAGTTCTTC
>TRBV7-2|TRBJ1-2|.|few
CASTIKTGWNYGYTF
TGTGCCAGCACCATTAAGACAGGATGGAACTATGGCTACACCTTC
>TRBV20-1|TRBJ1-2|.|once
CSAHSGQGPGGYTF
TGCAGTGCTCATAGTGGCCAGGGACCCGGGGGCTACACCTTC
>TRBV11-2|TRBJ2-3|.|once
CDSSLGPGGDTLYF
TGTGACAGCAGCTTGGGACCCGGAGGAGATACGCTGTATTTT
>TRBV11-2|TRBJ2-7|.|.
CAISLGLYEQYF
TGCGCCATCAGCTTAGGGCTATACGAGCAGTACTTC
>TRBV12-3/TRBV12-4|TRBJ2-1|.|.
CASSSRGGILDGQFF
TGTGCCAGCAGCTCCAGGGGGGGGATTTTGGATGGGCAGTTCTTC